This T cell receptor (beta chain) was observed in a study of T cell responses to AZD1222 COVID-19 vaccine. The V and J ends lost 2 bases and 8 bases respectively, with 7 bases between them. Germline CDR1 and CDR2: ENHRY and SYGVKD. This CDR3 region has 12 residues. In the case of this clone: Its antigen is not identified.

Findings and caveats of the study: Without day 14 samples, only post-peak T cell repertoires were studied. Possibly, clonal diversity was underestimated; donors were largely white British and included more females.

Clones were sequenced by immunoSEQ multiplex PCR, and TCRdb holds only the in-frame ones, with some missing. Of 95,000 to 150,000 clones in the sample, roughly 86% are singletons; the top ten hold over 2.5%. Recipients boosted at about 4 weeks or about 12 weeks are pooled. The chain employs TRBV10-3 and TRBJ2-1; D is undetermined. The sequence came from an adult who received the AZD1222 COVID-19 vaccine. This specimen was peripheral blood, taken 28 days after the second AZD1222 dose. CDR3 residues: CAISEHLYEQFF. The CDR3 DNA is TGTGCCATCAGTGAGCACTTGTATGAGCAGTTCTTC.